Sequencing of this T cell receptor beta chain was carried out in a study of shared clonotypes between healthy human individuals. About the research overall: The study used three CD4 naive, three CD4 memory, two CD8 naive and one CD8 memory plate per donor.

On this clone itself: Other DNA sequences in the sample encode the same CDR3.

The protocol was immunoSEQ multiplex PCR, while the TCRdb copy is restricted to in-frame clones and leaves out a portion. This sample has 650,000 to 700,000 clones; about 90% occur once, and the top ten carry about 33%. Trimming took 5 bases from V and 2 from J; bases not matched to a gene: 7. Germline values: CDR1 SEHNR, CDR2 FQNEAQ (reference sequence). The CDR3 length is 15 residues. This clonotype originated in a man between 18 and 35 years old in good health. Some clones in this sample may be carry-over from other donors' samples. The gene calls are TRBV7-9 and TRBJ2-5; 8 nucleotides agree with TRBD1. The sequenced sample consisted of memory CD8+ T cells from PBMCs. Subset described: CD45RO+ cells pooled with CCR7-negative TemRA cells. The CDR3 protein is CASSHRTGTQETQYF. CDR3 DNA sequence: TGTGCCAGCAGCCACCGGACAGGGACGCAAGAGACCCAGTACTTC.